One and the same sample provided the 21 T cell receptor beta chains below, sequenced in a study of technical replicates of blood from a handful of donors. The assay was immunoSEQ multiplex PCR, and TCRdb's table has in-frame clones only and misses some. The table lists some 81,000 clones, roughly 90% of them singletons. Sequenced sample: T cells isolated from PBMCs. The receptor source for this set is a human donor in good health.

The rearrangement uses TRBV5-1 and TRBJ2-1, with D tentatively TRBD1 (5 bases). This CDR3 region has 13 residues. Germline CDR1 and CDR2: SGHRS and YFSETQ. Trimming removed 3 bases from V and 6 bases from J, with 10 bases in between. The CDR3 sequence: CASSSRDSNEQFF. DNA for the CDR3: TGCGCCAGCAGCTCCAGAGACAGCAATGAGCAGTTCTTC.

The J gene is TRBJ2-3, the V gene TRBV30; the match to TRBD2 covers 15 bases. J was trimmed by 6 bases and V by 1 base; bases with no gene match: 5. The CDR3 spans 16 residues. CDR1 and CDR2 (germline): GTSNPN, SVGIG (reference sequence). As DNA, the CDR3 is TGTGCCTGGAGTGGTGGACTAGCGGGGGGGCTTGATACGCAGTATTTT. Translating gives CAWSGGLAGGLDTQYF. The full variable domain, rest sourced from reference TRBV30 and TRBJ2-3, is SQTIHQWPATLVQPVGSPLSLECTVEGTSNPNLYWYRQAAGRGLQLLFYSVGIGQISSEVPQNLSASRPQDRQFILSSKKLLLSDSGFYLCAWSGGLAGGLDTQYFGPGTRLTVL.

A word on this clone: This same CDR3 is encoded by further DNA sequences in the sample. This chain joins TRBV5-1 and TRBJ2-5; 9 bases map to TRBD2. CDR1 and CDR2 (germline): SGHRS, YFSETQ. The CDR3 extends over 15 amino acids. The J segment lost 2 bases and the V segment lost 2 bases, leaving 4 bases of the junction unmatched. This CDR3 is CASSLLAGLQETQYF. CDR3 DNA: TGCGCCAGCAGCTTACTAGCGGGTCTACAAGAGACCCAGTACTTC.

The chain couples TRBV13 to TRBJ2-7; 7 bases map to TRBD1. V was clipped by 4 bases and J by 1 base; unmatched bases: 13. Germline loops: CDR1 PRHDT, CDR2 FYEKMQ (reference sequence). This CDR3 has 17 amino acids. CDR3 residues: CASSSSDRQGKSYEQYF. The CDR3 region has the DNA TGTGCCAGCAGCTCCAGTGACCGACAGGGTAAATCCTACGAGCAGTACTTC.

This clone came up once. The gene calls are TRBV4-2 and TRBJ2-7, with TRBD2 matching over 12 bases. The ends lost 0 bases at V and 5 bases at J; junction bases unmatched: 8. CDR1 and CDR2 from the germline V gene are LGHNA and YNFKEQ. The CDR3 runs 17 residues. Written as DNA, the CDR3 is TGTGCCAGCAGCCAAGAGGGTCTAGCGGGAGGGACTCACGAGCAGTACTTC. Translation: CASSQEGLAGGTHEQYF.

J is TRBJ2-1 and V is TRBV28, with 8 nucleotides matching TRBD1. CDR3 length equals 14 residues. The trim removed 6 bases at V and 7 bases at J, leaving 8 bases unmatched. Germline CDR1 is MDHEN and CDR2 is SYDVKM. The CDR3 nucleotides are TGTGCCAGCAGCCCGGACAGGGTGATAAATGAGCAGTTCTTC. This gives the protein CASSPDRVINEQFF.

This chain links TRBV11-2 with TRBJ2-5, with D perhaps matching TRBD1 (6 bases). This CDR3 contains 14 residues. Trimming stripped 0 bases from V and 5 bases from J, with 10 bases between. CDR1 SGHAT and CDR2 FQNNGV come from the germline V gene. CDR3 amino acids: CASSLDWQGETQYF. The CDR3 DNA reads as TGTGCCAGCAGCTTAGATTGGCAGGGGGAGACCCAGTACTTC. The full variable domain, completed using reference TRBV11-2 and TRBJ2-5, is EAGVAQSPRYKIIEKRQSVAFWCNPISGHATLYWYQQILGQGPKLLIQFQNNGVVDDSQLPKDRFSAERLKGVDSTLKIQPAKLEDSAVYLCASSLDWQGETQYFGPGTRLLVL.

In this sample, this clone turned up a few times. V gene TRBV7-8 combines with J gene TRBJ1-2; TRBD1 is a possible D gene (5 bases). The V gene lost 3 bases and the J gene lost 4 bases, with 18 bases spanning the gap. Germline V CDR1 and CDR2: SGHVS, FQNEAQ. This CDR3 comprises 16 residues. The CDR3 nucleotides are TGTGCCAGCAGCTTCCGTAAGGGGTCAGCAAGCTATGGCTACACCTTC. It translates to CASSFRKGSASYGYTF.

The chain carries TRBV5-5 and TRBJ1-1, with a tentative D call TRBD1 (5 bases). The V end was cut by 2 bases, the J end by 10 bases, with 15 bases between. This CDR3 spans 13 amino acids. Germline CDR1 is SGHKS and CDR2 is YYEKEE (reference sequence). The CDR3 region has the DNA TGTGCCAGCAGCTTCGAACCGGGACTAGCAGCTTTCTTT. This encodes CASSFEPGLAAFF.

Note on this clone: Other nucleotide sequences in the sample specify the same CDR3. V usage is TRBV30 and J usage is TRBJ2-5, with D hard to call. V dropped 1 base and J dropped 0 bases, with 3 bases sitting between them. Germline CDR1 GTSNPN, CDR2 SVGIG (reference sequence). CDR3 length equals 12 residues. CDR3 loop: CAWSANQETQYF. The CDR3 DNA follows: TGTGCCTGGAGTGCTAACCAAGAGACCCAGTACTTC.

This chain connects TRBV2 to TRBJ1-4; 9 positions match TRBD1. The germline CDR1 and CDR2 sequences are SNHLY and FYNNEI. With 10 bases clipped from V and 6 bases from J, the junction kept 9 bases outside the gene matches. The CDR3 loop spans 14 amino acids. The CDR3, as DNA: TGTGCCACGACAGGGGACAGGGACGATGAAAAACTGTTTTTT. It yields the protein CATTGDRDDEKLFF.

The J gene is TRBJ1-2, the V gene TRBV6-1; TRBD1 is a possible D gene (6 bases). Trimming shortened V by 2 bases and J by 4 bases, and 14 bases separated the two germline ends. CDR1 and CDR2 (germline): MNHNS, SASEGT. This CDR3 has 15 residues. CDR3 loop: CASSELGRGGYGYTF. CDR3 bases: TGTGCCAGCAGTGAACTCGGCAGGGGCGGCTATGGCTACACCTTC.

This chain links TRBV9 with TRBJ2-1; possibly TRBD2 for D (5 bases). Germline CDR1 SGDLS, CDR2 YYNGEE. V was clipped by 0 bases and J by 0 bases, with 7 bases between them. This CDR3 is built from 15 residues. In DNA form, the CDR3 reads TGTGCCAGCAGCGTAGGAGGGATCTCCTACAATGAGCAGTTCTTC. Translation gives CASSVGGISYNEQFF.

The CDR3 loop is CASSFPSSDSSYEQYF. The CDR3 nucleotides are TGTGCCAGCAGCTTTCCGTCTAGCGACAGCTCCTACGAGCAGTACTTC. The rearrangement uses TRBV12-1 and TRBJ2-7; the D call in the table, TRBD2, was not verified against the DNA. TRBV12-1 is given as a pseudogene. CDR3 size: 16 residues.

The rearrangement uses TRBV11-3 and TRBJ2-1, with TRBD2 identical over 11 bases. The CDR3 consists of 15 residues. Trimming removed 1 base from V and 6 bases from J; junction bases left unmatched: 2. From germline, CDR1 is SGHNT and CDR2 YENEEA. The CDR3 DNA sequence: TGTGCCAGCAGCTTAGTAGCGGGAGGGGTCAATGAGCAGTTCTTC. Amino acid sequence: CASSLVAGGVNEQFF.

The chain employs TRBV6-5 and TRBJ1-2; 9 positions match TRBD1. V lost 2 bases and J lost 8; bases outside the gene matches: 12. The CDR3 extends over 16 amino acids. CDR1 and CDR2 from the germline V gene are MNHEY and SVGAGI. CDR3 amino acids: CASSYGGQGGRGGYTF. CDR3 nucleotides: TGTGCCAGCAGTTACGGGGGACAGGGAGGCAGAGGGGGCTACACCTTC.

The CDR3 loop reads CASRTSGQETQYF. CDR3 DNA: TGCGCCAGCAGGACTAGCGGACAAGAGACCCAGTACTTC. This chain uses TRBV4-1 with TRBJ2-5; 9 bases fit TRBD2. The V segment lost 6 bases and the J segment 2 bases; nucleotides outside the gene matches: 1. The CDR3 loop spans 13 amino acids. The germline CDR1 and CDR2 sequences are MGHRA and YSYEKL.

The CDR3 DNA reads TGTGCCAGCAGCTGGTCCGGGACAGGGGAGGTGACTGAAGCTTTCTTT. Residues: CASSWSGTGEVTEAFF. The rearrangement joins TRBV5-5 to TRBJ1-1; 10 nucleotides agree with TRBD1. Germline-derived CDR1 and CDR2 are SGHKS and YYEKEE (reference sequence). The CDR3 spans 16 residues. J lost 5 bases, V lost 3 bases, and 10 bases had no gene match.

V and J are TRBV19 and TRBJ2-1; D gene uncertain. The V gene's germline CDR1 is LNHDA and CDR2 SQIVND (reference sequence). Trimming stripped 10 bases from V and 8 bases from J, with 9 bases between. CDR3 length equals 10 residues. The CDR3 nucleotides are TGTGCCAAGATGGCCGATGAGCAGTTCTTC. It is translated as CAKMADEQFF.

The V and J genes are TRBV7-3 and TRBJ2-5, with D hard to call. Germline CDR1 reads SGHTA; CDR2 reads FQGTGA. The CDR3 contains 14 residues. The V end was cut by 1 base, the J end by 5 bases, with 11 bases between. The CDR3: CASSLSGDRETQYF. The CDR3 DNA sequence: TGTGCCAGCAGCTTAAGCGGCGATCGGGAGACCCAGTACTTC.

V and J are TRBV27 and TRBJ2-1; 11 nucleotides line up with TRBD2. Trimming at V came to 2 bases and at J to 3 bases, leaving 6 bases not matched to a gene. This CDR3 is built from 17 residues. Germline CDR1 reads MNHEY; CDR2 reads SMNVEV (reference sequence). As DNA, the CDR3 is TGTGCCAGCAGTTTAGGGGGTCTAGCGGGAGGCTACAATGAGCAGTTCTTC. This sequence encodes CASSLGGLAGGYNEQFF.